The T cell receptor beta chain described here comes from a study of T-cell reconstitution after alpha-beta-depleted transplantation in children. Whole-study findings and limits: Some patients owed their high day-60 TCRbeta diversity to surviving recipient T cells and thymic progenitors. The origin of alpha-beta T cells about two months after transplant was reportedly several hundred expanded graft clones.

This clonotype was found many times. What it recognizes is unknown. Construction of the TCRbeta library involved unique molecular identifiers. TCRdb ran MiXCR on the PCR reads and lists one entry per CDR3 protein. In the table there are about 200,000 distinct CDR3 sequences, approximately 7% of which are singletons. The specimen comprised PBMCs, sampled before TCRalphabeta/CD19-depleted stem cell transplant. This receptor was taken from a boy between 2 and 10 years old with acute lymphoblastic leukemia, due to receive a stem cell transplant.

CDR3 nucleotides: TGTGCCAGCAGCTTAGCCACCGACACAGATACGCAGTATTTT. Translating gives CASSLATDTDTQYF. The gene calls are TRBV7-9 and TRBJ2-3; D is ambiguous. From germline, CDR1 is SEHNR and CDR2 FQNEAQ (reference sequence). Trimming shortened V by 0 bases and J by 2 bases, and 6 bases separated the two germline ends. There are 14 residues in the CDR3.